This T cell receptor beta chain derives from a study of cytomegalovirus exposure and HLA in healthy donors. Healthy bone marrow donors supplied every sample. CDR3 length equals 16 residues. Germline V gene data show CDR1 as SGHRS and CDR2 as YFSETQ. The ends were cut back, 4 bases at V and 0 bases at J, with 13 bases in the middle. PCR primers comprised 60 Vbeta and 13 Jbeta primers. Clones were read by immunoSEQ multiplex PCR, and TCRdb kept only the in-frame ones, dropping some. The sample holds about 130,000 clones, more than 80% seen once. Findings and limits, study-wide: There were fewer than 200 TCR beta chains listed as cytomegalovirus-associated. Excluded were some V segments that proved indistinguishable, including TRBV6-2 and TRBV6-3. Earlier findings revealed that most TCR beta V segments proved productive either about 87% or about 30% of the time.

Comments on this clone: What it recognizes is unknown.

V gene TRBV5-1 combines with J gene TRBJ2-2; a possible D gene is TRBD1 (7 bases). The TCR sequence derives from a woman in her forties in good health and CMV-seropositive. Sequencing was carried out using PBMCs. CDR3 residues: CASSAGQLANTGELFF. In nucleotides, the CDR3 is TGCGCCAGCAGCGCGGGACAGCTTGCGAACACCGGGGAGCTGTTTTTT. The whole variable domain, filled in from reference TRBV5-1 and TRBJ2-2, reads KAGVTQTPRYLIKTRGQQVTLSCSPISGHRSVSWYQQTPGQGLQFLFEYFSETQRNKGNFPGRFSGRQFSNSRSEMNVSTLELGDSALYLCASSAGQLANTGELFFGEGSRLTVL.